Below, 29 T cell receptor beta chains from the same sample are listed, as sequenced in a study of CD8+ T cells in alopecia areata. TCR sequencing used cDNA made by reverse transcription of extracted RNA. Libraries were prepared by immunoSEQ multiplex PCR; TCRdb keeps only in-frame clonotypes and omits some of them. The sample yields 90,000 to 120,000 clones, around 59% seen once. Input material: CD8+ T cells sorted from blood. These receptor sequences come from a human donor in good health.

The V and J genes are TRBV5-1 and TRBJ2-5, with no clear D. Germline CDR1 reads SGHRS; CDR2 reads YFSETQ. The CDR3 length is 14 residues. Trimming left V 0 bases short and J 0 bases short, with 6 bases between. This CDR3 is CASSLVQDQETQYF. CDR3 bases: TGCGCCAGCAGCTTGGTTCAGGACCAAGAGACCCAGTACTTC.

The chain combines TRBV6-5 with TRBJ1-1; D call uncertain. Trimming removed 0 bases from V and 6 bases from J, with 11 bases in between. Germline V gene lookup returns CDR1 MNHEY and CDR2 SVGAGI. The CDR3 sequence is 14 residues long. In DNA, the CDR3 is TGTGCCAGCAGTTACTCGGTCGGGTGGGCTGAAGCTTTCTTT. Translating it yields CASSYSVGWAEAFF.

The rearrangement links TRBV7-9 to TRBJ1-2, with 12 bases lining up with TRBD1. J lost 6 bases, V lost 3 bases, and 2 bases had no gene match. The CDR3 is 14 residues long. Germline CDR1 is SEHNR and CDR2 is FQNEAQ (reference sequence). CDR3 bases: TGTGCCAGCAGCTTGGGACAGGGGGCGCATGGCTACACCTTC. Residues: CASSLGQGAHGYTF. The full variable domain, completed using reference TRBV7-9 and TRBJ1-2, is DTGVSQNPRHKITKRGQNVTFRCDPISEHNRLYWYRQTLGQGPEFLTYFQNEAQLEKSRLLSDRFSAERPKGSFSTLEIQRTEQGDSAMYLCASSLGQGAHGYTFGSGTRLTVV.

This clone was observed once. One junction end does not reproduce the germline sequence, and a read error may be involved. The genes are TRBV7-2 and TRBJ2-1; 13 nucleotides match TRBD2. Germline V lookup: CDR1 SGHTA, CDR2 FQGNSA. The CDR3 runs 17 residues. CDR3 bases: TGCGCCAGCAGCCAAGATGAACTAGCGGGGGGGTACAATGAGCAGTTCTTC. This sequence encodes CASSQDELAGGYNEQFF.

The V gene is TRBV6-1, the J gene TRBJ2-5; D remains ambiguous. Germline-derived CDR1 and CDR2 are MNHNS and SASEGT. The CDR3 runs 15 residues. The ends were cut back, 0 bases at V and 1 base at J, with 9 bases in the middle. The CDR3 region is CASSEAPASQETQYF. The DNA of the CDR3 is TGTGCCAGCAGTGAAGCGCCAGCCTCCCAAGAGACCCAGTACTTC.

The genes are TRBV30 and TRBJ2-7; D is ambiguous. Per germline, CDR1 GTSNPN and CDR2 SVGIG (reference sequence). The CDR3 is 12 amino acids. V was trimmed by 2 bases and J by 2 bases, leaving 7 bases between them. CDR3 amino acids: CAWSPIPYEQYF. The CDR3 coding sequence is TGTGCCTGGAGTCCCATTCCCTACGAGCAGTACTTC. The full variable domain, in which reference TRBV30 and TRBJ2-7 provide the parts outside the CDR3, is SQTIHQWPATLVQPVGSPLSLECTVEGTSNPNLYWYRQAAGRGLQLLFYSVGIGQISSEVPQNLSASRPQDRQFILSSKKLLLSDSGFYLCAWSPIPYEQYFGPGTRLTVT.

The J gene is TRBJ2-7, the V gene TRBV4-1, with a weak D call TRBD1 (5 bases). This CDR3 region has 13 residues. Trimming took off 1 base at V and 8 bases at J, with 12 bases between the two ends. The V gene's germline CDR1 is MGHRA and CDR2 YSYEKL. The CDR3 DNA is TGCGCCAGCAGCCAAGTAGGGGTTTGGAAGCAGTACTTC. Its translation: CASSQVGVWKQYF.

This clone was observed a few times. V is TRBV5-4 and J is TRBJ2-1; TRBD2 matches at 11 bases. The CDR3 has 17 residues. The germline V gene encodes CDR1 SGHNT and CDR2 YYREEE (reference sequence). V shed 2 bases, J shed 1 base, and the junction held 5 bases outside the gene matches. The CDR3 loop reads CASSLPPSGGSYNEQFF. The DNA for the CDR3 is TGTGCCAGCAGCTTACCACCTAGCGGGGGGTCCTACAATGAGCAGTTCTTC.

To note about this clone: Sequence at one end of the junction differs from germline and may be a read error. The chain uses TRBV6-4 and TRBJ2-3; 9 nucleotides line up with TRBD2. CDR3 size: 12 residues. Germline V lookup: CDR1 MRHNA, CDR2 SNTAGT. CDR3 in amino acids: CASNPWASGDHF. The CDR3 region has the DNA TGTGCCAGCAACCCCTGGGCTAGCGGGGACCATTTT.

CDR3 residues: CSVEDPGKGTDTQYF. CDR3 in DNA: TGCAGCGTTGAAGATCCAGGGAAGGGCACAGATACGCAGTATTTT. This chain connects TRBV29-1 to TRBJ2-3, with D possibly TRBD1 on 5 matching bases. From germline, CDR1 is SQVTM and CDR2 ANQGSEA. CDR3 size: 15 residues. V lost 0 bases, J lost 1 base, and 11 bases lay in between.

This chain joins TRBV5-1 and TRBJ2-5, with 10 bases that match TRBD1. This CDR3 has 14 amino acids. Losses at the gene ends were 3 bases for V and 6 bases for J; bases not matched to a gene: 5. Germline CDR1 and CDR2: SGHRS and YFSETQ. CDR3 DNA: TGCGCCAGCAGCTACTGGACAGGGGGTCAGACCCAGTACTTC. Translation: CASSYWTGGQTQYF.

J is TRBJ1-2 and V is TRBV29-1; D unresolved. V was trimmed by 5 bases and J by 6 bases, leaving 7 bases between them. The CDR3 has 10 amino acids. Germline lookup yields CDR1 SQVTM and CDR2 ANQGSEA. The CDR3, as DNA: TGCAGCGTTTGTGTGGATGGCTACACCTTC. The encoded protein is CSVCVDGYTF. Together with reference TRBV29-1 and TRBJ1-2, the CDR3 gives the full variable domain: SAVISQKPSRDICQRGTSLTIQCQVDSQVTMMFWYRQQPGQSLTLIATANQGSEATYESGFVIDKFPISRPNLTFSTLTVSNMSPEDSSIYLCSVCVDGYTFGSGTRLTVV.

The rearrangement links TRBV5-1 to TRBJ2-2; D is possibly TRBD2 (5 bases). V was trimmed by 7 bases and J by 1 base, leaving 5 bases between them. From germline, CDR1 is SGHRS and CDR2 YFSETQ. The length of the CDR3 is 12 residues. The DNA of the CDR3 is TGCGCCAGCGAGGGGAACACCGGGGAGCTGTTTTTT. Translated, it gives CASEGNTGELFF.

The CDR3 DNA follows: TGTGCCAGCAGCTTCTCCGGGACCGACGGAAACGAGCAGTACTTC. Protein product: CASSFSGTDGNEQYF. This chain links TRBV7-9 with TRBJ2-7, with D tentatively TRBD1 or TRBD2 (5 bases each). The CDR3 has 15 residues. Looked up from germline, CDR1 is SEHNR and CDR2 is FQNEAQ (reference sequence). The V gene lost 3 bases and the J gene lost 5 bases, with 17 bases spanning the gap.

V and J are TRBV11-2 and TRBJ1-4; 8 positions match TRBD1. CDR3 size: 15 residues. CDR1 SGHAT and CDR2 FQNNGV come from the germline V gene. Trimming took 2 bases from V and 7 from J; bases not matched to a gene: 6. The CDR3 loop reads CASSLNAGGSEKLFF. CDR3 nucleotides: TGTGCCAGCAGCTTAAATGCAGGGGGCAGTGAAAAACTGTTTTTT.

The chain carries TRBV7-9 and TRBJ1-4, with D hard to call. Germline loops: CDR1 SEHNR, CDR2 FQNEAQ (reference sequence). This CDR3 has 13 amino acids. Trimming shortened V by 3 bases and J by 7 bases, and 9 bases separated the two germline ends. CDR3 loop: CASSFPPGEKLFF. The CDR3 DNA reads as TGTGCCAGCAGCTTCCCGCCCGGTGAAAAACTGTTTTTT. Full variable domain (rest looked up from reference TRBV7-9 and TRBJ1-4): DTGVSQNPRHKITKRGQNVTFRCDPISEHNRLYWYRQTLGQGPEFLTYFQNEAQLEKSRLLSDRFSAERPKGSFSTLEIQRTEQGDSAMYLCASSFPPGEKLFFGSGTQLSVL.

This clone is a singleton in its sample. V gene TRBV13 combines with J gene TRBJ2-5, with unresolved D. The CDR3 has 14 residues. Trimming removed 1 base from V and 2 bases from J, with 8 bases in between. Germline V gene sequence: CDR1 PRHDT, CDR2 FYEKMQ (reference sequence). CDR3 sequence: CASSLAPVQETQYF. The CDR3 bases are TGTGCCAGCAGCTTAGCCCCCGTACAAGAGACCCAGTACTTC. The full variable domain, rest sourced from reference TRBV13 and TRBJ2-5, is AAGVIQSPRHLIKEKRETATLKCYPIPRHDTVYWYQQGPGQDPQFLISFYEKMQSDKGSIPDRFSAQQFSDYHSELNMSSLELGDSALYFCASSLAPVQETQYFGPGTRLLVL.

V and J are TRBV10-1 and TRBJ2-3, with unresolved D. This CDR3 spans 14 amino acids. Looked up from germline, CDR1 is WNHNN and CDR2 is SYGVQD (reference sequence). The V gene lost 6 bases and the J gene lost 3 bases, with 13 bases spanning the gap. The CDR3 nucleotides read TGCGCCAGCAGCGATGTACAGAGGACAGATACGCAGTATTTT. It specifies CASSDVQRTDTQYF.

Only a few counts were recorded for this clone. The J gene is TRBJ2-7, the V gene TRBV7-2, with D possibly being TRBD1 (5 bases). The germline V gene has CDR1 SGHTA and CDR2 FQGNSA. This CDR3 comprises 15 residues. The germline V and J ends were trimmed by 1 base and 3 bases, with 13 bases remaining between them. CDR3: CASSLVQGKGYEQYF. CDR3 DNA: TGTGCCAGCAGCTTAGTGCAGGGAAAAGGCTACGAGCAGTACTTC.

CDR3 nucleotide sequence: TGTGCCAGCAGCCCAGGTCCTATCGGGGGGATATACAATGAGCAGTTCTTC. It specifies CASSPGPIGGIYNEQFF. This chain connects TRBV5-6 to TRBJ2-1, with TRBD2 identical over 7 bases. CDR1 is SGHDT, CDR2 YYEEEE, per germline. The J segment lost 4 bases and the V segment lost 4 bases, leaving 14 bases of the junction unmatched. The CDR3 contains 17 residues. Variable domain in full (rest from reference TRBV5-6 and TRBJ2-1): DAGVTQSPTHLIKTRGQQVTLRCSPKSGHDTVSWYQQALGQGPQFIFQYYEEEERQRGNFPDRFSGHQFPNYSSELNVNALLLGDSALYLCASSPGPIGGIYNEQFFGPGTRLTVL.

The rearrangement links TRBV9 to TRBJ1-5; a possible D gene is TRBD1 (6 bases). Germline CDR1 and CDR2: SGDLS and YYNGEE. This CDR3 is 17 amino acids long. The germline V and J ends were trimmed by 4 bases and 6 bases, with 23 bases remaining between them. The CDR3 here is CASSPRGGPGPIQPQHF. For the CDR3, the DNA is TGTGCCAGCAGCCCGAGAGGGGGTCCGGGACCCATTCAGCCCCAGCATTTT.

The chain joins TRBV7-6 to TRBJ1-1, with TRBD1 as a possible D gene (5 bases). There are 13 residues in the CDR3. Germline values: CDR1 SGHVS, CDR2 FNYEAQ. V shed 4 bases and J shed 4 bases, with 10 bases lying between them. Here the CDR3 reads CASSSGGFTEAFF. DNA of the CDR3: TGTGCCAGCAGCTCTGGGGGGTTCACTGAAGCTTTCTTT.

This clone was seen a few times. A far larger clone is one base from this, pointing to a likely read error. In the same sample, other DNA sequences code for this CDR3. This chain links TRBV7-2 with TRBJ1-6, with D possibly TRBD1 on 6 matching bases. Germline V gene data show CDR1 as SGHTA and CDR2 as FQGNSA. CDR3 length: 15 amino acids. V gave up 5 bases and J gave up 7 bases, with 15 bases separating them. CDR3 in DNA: TGTGCCAGCAGCCAAGAATGGGACATCAATTCACCCCTCCACTTT. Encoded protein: CASSQEWDINSPLHF. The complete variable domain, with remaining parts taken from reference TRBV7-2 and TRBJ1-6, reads GAGVSQSPSNKVTEKGKDVELRCDPISGHTALYWYRQSLGQGLEFLIYFQGNSAPDKSGLPSDRFSAERTGGSVSTLTIQRTQQEDSAVYLCASSQEWDINSPLHFGNGTRLTVT.

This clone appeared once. CDR3 amino acids: CASSFRDRVGTEAFF. The DNA of the CDR3 is TGTGCCAGCAGCTTCCGGGACAGGGTGGGGACTGAAGCTTTCTTT. This chain uses TRBV13 with TRBJ1-1; 9 positions agree with TRBD1. Germline V gene lookup returns CDR1 PRHDT and CDR2 FYEKMQ (reference sequence). The CDR3 sequence is 15 residues long. The ends lost 3 bases at V and 5 bases at J; junction bases unmatched: 7.

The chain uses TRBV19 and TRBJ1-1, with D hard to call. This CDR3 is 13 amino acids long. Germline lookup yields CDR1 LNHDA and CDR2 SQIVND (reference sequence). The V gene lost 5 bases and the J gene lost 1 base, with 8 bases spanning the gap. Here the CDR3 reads CASSWTENTEAFF. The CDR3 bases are TGTGCCAGTAGTTGGACGGAGAACACTGAAGCTTTCTTT.

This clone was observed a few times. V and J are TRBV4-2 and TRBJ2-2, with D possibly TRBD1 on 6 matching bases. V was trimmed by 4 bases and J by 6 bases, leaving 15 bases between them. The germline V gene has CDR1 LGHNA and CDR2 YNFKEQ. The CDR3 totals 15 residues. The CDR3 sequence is CASSPRDTGSGELFF. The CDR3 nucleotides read TGTGCCAGCAGCCCTCGGGACACAGGATCCGGGGAGCTGTTTTTT.

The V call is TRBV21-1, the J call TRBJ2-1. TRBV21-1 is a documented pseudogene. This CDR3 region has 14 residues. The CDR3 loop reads CASSKALLPNEQFF. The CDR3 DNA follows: TGTGCCAGCAGCAAAGCCCTCTTGCCTAATGAGCAGTTCTTC.

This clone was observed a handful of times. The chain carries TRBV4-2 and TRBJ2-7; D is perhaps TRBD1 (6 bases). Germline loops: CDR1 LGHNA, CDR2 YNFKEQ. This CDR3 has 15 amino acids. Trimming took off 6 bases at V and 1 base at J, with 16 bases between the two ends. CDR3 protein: CASRPTGFGSYEQYF. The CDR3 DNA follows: TGTGCCAGCAGACCCACAGGGTTTGGGTCCTACGAGCAGTACTTC.

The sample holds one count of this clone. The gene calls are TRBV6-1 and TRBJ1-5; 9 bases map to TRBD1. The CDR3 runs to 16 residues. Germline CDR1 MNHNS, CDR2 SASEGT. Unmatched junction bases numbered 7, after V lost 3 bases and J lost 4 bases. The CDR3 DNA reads TGTGCCAGCAGTGATACCCCCGGGACAGGGAATCAGCCCCAGCATTTT. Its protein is CASSDTPGTGNQPQHF.